The present entry profiles one T cell receptor beta chain with its context. The sample originates from a study of blood T cell repertoires in COVID-19. Data came from immunoSEQ multiplex PCR; TCRdb stores just in-frame clones and leaves some out. This repertoire shows over 85,000 clones, 87% found once; its top ten account for 2%. This CDR3 region has 14 residues. CDR1 is SGDLS and CDR2 is YYNGEE in the germline V gene. V lost 9 bases, J lost 7 bases, and 12 bases stayed unmatched. The V gene is TRBV9, the J gene TRBJ2-1; 8 bases align to TRBD2. Sequencing used peripheral blood. The TCR sequence derives from a man aged 45-65 years with active COVID-19. CDR3: CATRTGGPQNEQFF. In DNA form, the CDR3 reads TGTGCCACTCGAACGGGGGGGCCCCAGAATGAGCAGTTCTTC.